This record covers a single T cell receptor (beta chain). These data are taken from a study of CD8 T cells in Susac syndrome. This CDR3 has 11 residues. Germline lookup yields CDR1 GTSNPN and CDR2 SVGIG (reference sequence). Trimming took off 1 base at V and 2 bases at J, with 3 bases between the two ends. The multiple sclerosis controls comprised treatment-naive patients whose relapsing-remitting disease was stable or active. CD8+ and CD4+ T cells were negatively isolated; TEMRA cells were FACS-enriched. An input of about 0.45 to 1 ug of RNA was subjected to reverse transcription using random hexamers. The immunoSEQ assay covered 54 Vbeta and 13 Jbeta segments for CDR3. A single record per CDR3 protein comes from TCRdb applying MiXCR to the immunoSEQ multiplex PCR reads. Here the sample spans roughly 130,000 distinct CDR3 sequences, 85% to 95% being singletons.

The gene calls are TRBV30 and TRBJ2-7, with D hard to call. The sequence was collected from a human donor with multiple sclerosis. Sequenced sample: CD4+ T cells from PBMCs. The CDR3 DNA sequence: TGTGCCTGGAGTGAAACCTACGAGCAGTACTTC. It translates to CAWSETYEQYF.